This entry features one T cell receptor beta chain sequence. No antigen is known for it. Base qualities are not at hand, and no much larger clone is one base apart. This sample was taken from a study of patients and donors after allogeneic stem cell transplantation (TCRdb year 2020). The germline V gene specifies MGHRA as CDR1 and YSYEKL as CDR2. Trimming costs V 1 base and J 1 base, and their ends lie 13 bases apart. From the cysteine through the phenylalanine, the CDR3 covers 17 amino acids. Just the 51-base CDR3 DNA is kept, in frame starting at base 1. Libraries were prepared through RT-PCR. The sample was run on a NextSeq 550. In-frame beta chains were kept once TCRdb had trimmed the public reads at Q25 with fastp and called clones with MiXCR. Records with the same CDR3 protein are collapsed into one entry carrying the most frequent genes and DNA. Here the sample has about 960,000 distinct CDR3 sequences; more than 15% occur a single time. The top ten clones comprise around 6% of the sample.

The V gene is TRBV4-1 and the J gene is TRBJ2-2; the D segment is perhaps TRBD1 or TRBD2, each sharing 5 matched bases. Sequenced: blood, either unsorted or a sorted T cell fraction (not recorded which). The clonotype comes from a human donor who was either an allogeneic HSCT recipient or a stem cell or donor lymphocyte infusion donor (not recorded which). It is not recorded whose cells these are; they may come from a transplant donor. The CDR3 is CASSQGRAGWNTGELFF. Here is the DNA: TGCGCCAGCAGCCAAGGGCGGGCAGGGTGGAACACCGGGGAGCTGTTTTTT.